These 27 T cell receptor beta chains were all obtained from the same sample, sequenced in a study of T cells in tuberculosis. The assay was immunoSEQ multiplex PCR, and TCRdb's table has in-frame clones only and misses some. The sample has roughly 61,000 clones, roughly 90% seen once. Sorting used thawed, overnight-rested PBMC stained with anti-CD3, a viability dye and GMM-loaded CD1B tetramer. The lipid loaded on the CD1B tetramers was C32 glucose monomycolate from Rhodococcus equi. The material sequenced was CD1b-GMM tetramer-negative cells sorted from PBMCs. The receptors were gathered from an adult woman with latent tuberculosis.

J is TRBJ2-7 and V is TRBV30; D gene ambiguous. Germline V gene sequence: CDR1 GTSNPN, CDR2 SVGIG (reference sequence). V was trimmed by 2 bases and J by 2 bases, leaving 4 bases between them. The CDR3 runs 11 residues. CDR3 nucleotide sequence: TGTGCCTGGAGTCAGACCTACGAGCAGTACTTC. It yields the protein CAWSQTYEQYF.

V gene TRBV4-3 combines with J gene TRBJ2-7, with a weak D call TRBD1 (5 bases). Germline CDR1 and CDR2: LGHNA and YSLEER. V lost 9 bases to trimming and J lost 5 bases, with 17 bases between them. The CDR3 contains 13 residues. This CDR3 reads CASARDKFNEQYF. The CDR3, as DNA: TGCGCCAGTGCCAGGGATAAGTTCAACGAGCAGTACTTC.

The V gene is TRBV27, the J gene TRBJ2-1; a possible D gene is TRBD1 (6 bases). The CDR3 has 12 residues. Germline V gene sequence: CDR1 MNHEY, CDR2 SMNVEV (reference sequence). V lost 10 bases to trimming and J lost 5 bases, with 12 bases between them. CDR3 amino acids: CATIRTDNEQFF. In DNA form, the CDR3 reads TGTGCCACCATACGGACAGACAATGAGCAGTTCTTC.

The chain has TRBV9 and TRBJ2-3; 11 bases align to TRBD2. Germline trimming cut 4 bases from V and 2 bases from J; bases unmatched to any gene: 6. Germline assignment: CDR1 SGDLS and CDR2 YYNGEE. The length of the CDR3 is 16 residues. As DNA, the CDR3 is TGTGCCAGCAGCTTAATGACTAGCGGGGTCACAGATACGCAGTATTTT. Amino acids: CASSLMTSGVTDTQYF.

This clone appeared once. V gene TRBV19 combines with J gene TRBJ2-3; 7 bases match TRBD2. The CDR3 contains 16 residues. V lost 5 bases to trimming and J lost 3 bases; unmatched junction nucleotides: 11. The V gene's germline CDR1 is LNHDA and CDR2 SQIVND (reference sequence). CDR3 in DNA: TGTGCCAGTAGTTCTTTCGCAAGCGGGAAGACAGATACGCAGTATTTT. Protein sequence: CASSSFASGKTDTQYF.

This chain connects TRBV2 to TRBJ2-3, with TRBD1 as a possible D gene (5 bases). The CDR3 is made up of 13 amino acids. From germline, CDR1 is SNHLY and CDR2 FYNNEI. V dropped 9 bases and J dropped 1 base, with 11 bases sitting between them. Here the CDR3 DNA reads TGTGCCAGTAGGGGTGTGGGCACAGATACGCAGTATTTT. It codes for CASRGVGTDTQYF.

CDR3 sequence: CASSGGLSGNTIYF. Written as DNA, the CDR3 is TGCGCCAGCAGCGGGGGCCTCTCTGGAAACACCATATATTTT. The chain recombines TRBV5-1 with TRBJ1-3; D may be TRBD1 (6 bases). This CDR3 contains 14 residues. Germline-derived CDR1 and CDR2 are SGHRS and YFSETQ. Trimming took off 4 bases at V and 0 bases at J, with 8 bases between the two ends.

This clone was detected a few times. The chain recombines TRBV9 with TRBJ2-7; 8 bases agree with TRBD1. Germline trimming cut 4 bases from V and 5 bases from J; bases unmatched to any gene: 8. The germline V gene has CDR1 SGDLS and CDR2 YYNGEE. This CDR3 spans 14 amino acids. CDR3: CASSIFGQGDEQYF. The CDR3 DNA reads as TGTGCCAGCAGCATCTTTGGACAGGGCGACGAGCAGTACTTC.

V is TRBV30 and J is TRBJ1-6, with D perhaps TRBD1 (5 bases). Germline V gene lookup returns CDR1 GTSNPN and CDR2 SVGIG (reference sequence). This CDR3 has 13 residues. V lost 0 bases and J lost 7, with 7 bases in between. The CDR3 DNA reads TGTGCCTGGAGTGTACAGGCAAATTCACCCCTCCACTTT. Its protein product is CAWSVQANSPLHF. Combining the CDR3 with reference TRBV30 and TRBJ1-6 gives the whole variable domain SQTIHQWPATLVQPVGSPLSLECTVEGTSNPNLYWYRQAAGRGLQLLFYSVGIGQISSEVPQNLSASRPQDRQFILSSKKLLLSDSGFYLCAWSVQANSPLHFGNGTRLTVT.

The chain links TRBV4-1 to TRBJ1-1; 7 nucleotides align to TRBD1. V lost 2 bases and J lost 1; bases outside the gene matches: 4. Germline-derived CDR1 and CDR2 are MGHRA and YSYEKL. The CDR3 runs 15 residues. CDR3 protein: CASSQNRQGNTEAFF. CDR3 nucleotides: TGCGCCAGCAGCCAAAACCGACAGGGGAACACTGAAGCTTTCTTT.

The chain uses TRBV6-5 and TRBJ2-7; possible D gene TRBD1, 5 bases. The CDR3 loop spans 12 amino acids. Germline values: CDR1 MNHEY, CDR2 SVGAGI. Trimming left V 7 bases short and J 5 bases short, with 12 bases between. CDR3 sequence (DNA): TGTGCCAGCAACAGGATTAGCAACGAGCAGTACTTC. Amino acid sequence: CASNRISNEQYF.

The chain carries TRBV7-9 and TRBJ2-7; 12 bases agree with TRBD2. CDR1 is SEHNR, CDR2 FQNEAQ, per germline (reference sequence). The CDR3 length is 16 residues. After removal of 5 bases from V and 6 bases from J, the junction contained 11 bases not matched to a gene. This chain's CDR3 is CASSTRLAGAYSEQYF. The CDR3 DNA follows: TGTGCCAGCAGCACAAGACTAGCGGGAGCTTATAGCGAGCAGTACTTC.

The chain employs TRBV7-9 and TRBJ1-3; D not resolved. The V gene's germline CDR1 is SEHNR and CDR2 FQNEAQ (reference sequence). This CDR3 comprises 16 residues. V was cut by 0 bases and J by 4 bases, with 13 bases left in between. The CDR3 region is CASSLAPPGSGNTIYF. The CDR3 coding sequence is TGTGCCAGCAGCTTAGCCCCTCCCGGGTCCGGAAACACCATATATTTT.

The CDR3 DNA reads as TGTGCCAGCAGTGAGACATCTGATAATTCACCCCTCCACTTT. Its protein product is CASSETSDNSPLHF. The chain uses TRBV6-4 and TRBJ1-6; D gene uncertain. Trimming took off 3 bases at V and 5 bases at J, with 8 bases between the two ends. The CDR3 spans 14 residues. Germline loops: CDR1 MRHNA, CDR2 SNTAGT.

This clone appeared once. The chain combines TRBV9 with TRBJ2-1; 8 nucleotides match TRBD2. The V gene's germline CDR1 is SGDLS and CDR2 YYNGEE. Trimming cost V 0 bases and J 8 bases; bases outside gene matches: 10. The CDR3 consists of 16 residues. The CDR3: CASSVAIAGPTDEQFF. The CDR3, as DNA: TGTGCCAGCAGCGTAGCTATAGCGGGACCCACGGATGAGCAGTTCTTC.

The chain combines TRBV10-3 with TRBJ2-5; 8 bases are a match to TRBD2. Trimming removed 6 bases from V and 1 base from J; junction bases left unmatched: 4. The germline V gene has CDR1 ENHRY and CDR2 SYGVKD. The CDR3 runs 14 residues. The DNA of the CDR3 is TGTGCCATCAGCACCGGGACTAGCCAAGAGACCCAGTACTTC. Encoded protein: CAISTGTSQETQYF.

The chain links TRBV30 to TRBJ1-4; maybe TRBD1 (6 bases). CDR1 is GTSNPN and CDR2 is SVGIG in the germline V gene (reference sequence). This CDR3 comprises 14 residues. V lost 4 bases, J lost 3 bases, and 12 bases lay in between. DNA of the CDR3: TGTGCCTGGACCATGACAGGCTCTAATGAAAAACTGTTTTTT. Amino acid sequence: CAWTMTGSNEKLFF.

With regard to this clone: In this CDR3 the conserved last residue, phenylalanine or tryptophan, is missing, so a read error is likely. This chain links TRBV7-8 with TRBJ1-2, with TRBD1 identical over 8 bases. Germline V gene data show CDR1 as SGHVS and CDR2 as FQNEAQ. The CDR3 has 13 residues. Unmatched junction bases numbered 3, after V lost 5 bases and J lost 4 bases. The CDR3 DNA is TGTGCCAGCAGCCCGGGACAGGTCTATGGCTACACCCTC. Encoded protein: CASSPGQVYGYTL.

This chain connects TRBV5-4 to TRBJ2-7; 9 bases map to TRBD2. Germline V gives CDR1 SGHNT, CDR2 YYREEE (reference sequence). CDR3 length: 18 residues. V was clipped by 4 bases and J by 2 bases; unmatched bases: 16. CDR3 DNA sequence: TGTGCCAGCAGCCAAGAGGTAACTCGGGGACTAGCAACCTACGAGCAGTACTTC. Its translation is CASSQEVTRGLATYEQYF.

This CDR3 reads CASVSLTKGEAFF. The CDR3 nucleotides are TGTGCTAGTGTCTCGCTGACAAAAGGTGAAGCTTTCTTT. The chain couples TRBV12-5 to TRBJ1-1; D gene unclear. Germline V gives CDR1 LGHNT, CDR2 FRNRAP. V lost 7 bases, J lost 7 bases, and 16 bases lay in between. The CDR3 consists of 13 residues.

The V gene is TRBV6-6, the J gene TRBJ1-2; no definite D call. The germline CDR1 and CDR2 sequences are MNHNY and SVGAGI (reference sequence). V was shortened by 0 bases and J by 10 bases, with 15 bases between the two germline ends. The CDR3 length is 14 residues. The CDR3 is CASSYSISGIDYTF. In DNA, the CDR3 is TGTGCCAGCAGTTACTCGATATCGGGGATTGACTACACCTTC.

The chain uses TRBV9 and TRBJ2-5; 11 bases fit TRBD2. The CDR3 totals 16 residues. The germline CDR1 and CDR2 sequences are SGDLS and YYNGEE. V was clipped by 6 bases and J by 2 bases; unmatched bases: 9. The CDR3 loop is CASTTGLAGGQETQYF. For the CDR3, the DNA is TGTGCCAGCACCACTGGGCTAGCGGGAGGTCAAGAGACCCAGTACTTC.

The rearrangement uses TRBV5-6 and TRBJ2-3, with TRBD1 matching over 9 bases. The V gene's germline CDR1 is SGHDT and CDR2 YYEEEE. This CDR3 region has 16 residues. Germline trimming cut 7 bases from V and 4 bases from J; bases unmatched to any gene: 13. The DNA for the CDR3 is TGTGCCAGCCACACGGACAGGGACAGGGAGCCAGATACGCAGTATTTT. Translation gives CASHTDRDREPDTQYF.

The CDR3, as DNA: TGTGCCAGCAGCGACCTGGGGACAGGGAGTGCCTACGAGCAGTACTTC. The encoded protein is CASSDLGTGSAYEQYF. This chain links TRBV5-4 with TRBJ2-7, with 9 bases lining up with TRBD1. J was trimmed by 2 bases and V by 4 bases; bases with no gene match: 10. Germline-derived CDR1 and CDR2 are SGHNT and YYREEE (reference sequence). The CDR3 loop spans 16 amino acids.

The chain joins TRBV4-3 to TRBJ2-3; 8 bases line up with TRBD2. V trimming: 1 base; J trimming: 1 base; junction bases outside the gene matches: 7. Germline V CDR1 and CDR2: LGHNA, YSLEER. The CDR3 loop spans 17 amino acids. This CDR3 is CASSQGGIAGRTDTQYF. CDR3 DNA sequence: TGCGCCAGCAGCCAAGGGGGAATAGCGGGACGCACAGATACGCAGTATTTT.

V usage is TRBV5-6 and J usage is TRBJ1-5, with a weak D call TRBD1 (5 bases). The CDR3 length is 14 residues. With 0 bases removed from V and 7 bases from J, the gap between germline ends came to 11 bases. Germline V CDR1 and CDR2: SGHDT, YYEEEE. CDR3 bases: TGTGCCAGCAGCTTGGGGCAGGGTAAACAGCCCCAGCATTTT. Translated: CASSLGQGKQPQHF.

The chain uses TRBV5-1 and TRBJ2-1; 10 bases agree with TRBD1. V lost 0 bases, J lost 2 bases, and 8 bases stayed unmatched. The CDR3 covers 18 residues. Looked up from germline, CDR1 is SGHRS and CDR2 is YFSETQ. Written as DNA, the CDR3 is TGCGCCAGCAGCTTGGATCTCTTGGGGACAGGGGCCTACAATGAGCAGTTCTTC. It is translated as CASSLDLLGTGAYNEQFF.